This record looks at one TCR beta chain sequence and its context. Time point: pre-treatment sample, taken before nivolumab and TIL therapy. Tumor tissue came from excised metastases, mostly pleural nodules or supraclavicular lymph nodes. Patients were adults with stage 4 NSCLC. The CDR3 extends over 15 amino acids. The J segment lost 4 bases and the V segment lost 7 bases, leaving 7 bases of the junction unmatched. CDR1 is MNHEY, CDR2 SVGAGI, per germline. The immunoSEQ assay was v3. Each library reached roughly 2 million read pairs, or 5-6 million at deep level. Some clones are missing from TCRdb's copy, which holds only in-frame ones; the method was immunoSEQ multiplex PCR. This sample has approximately 97,000 clones, with less than 70% found just once. The sample belongs to a study of TIL therapy for anti-PD-1-resistant metastatic lung cancer. About the study: Most patients had lung adenocarcinoma; a few tumors were EGFR-mutant, two ALK-rearranged; half smoked currently or formerly.

Here the sequenced sample was tumor tissue, taken at baseline. This sequence was found in a person aged 25 to 80 with non-small cell lung cancer. The chain is built from TRBV6-5 and TRBJ1-4, with 9 bases aligning to TRBD1. CDR3 protein: CASILGQGFNEKLFF. The CDR3 region has the DNA TGTGCCAGCATCCTAGGACAGGGGTTTAATGAAAAACTGTTTTTT.